This is a list of T cell receptor beta chains from one sample in a study of blood T cell repertoires in COVID-19. The repertoire was sequenced with immunoSEQ multiplex PCR; TCRdb's copy has only in-frame clones and lacks some. The table includes around 340,000 clones, just over 85% detected once. The sample comprised PBMCs or T cells enriched from blood (not recorded which). The receptors were gathered from a woman aged 40 to 50 with acute COVID-19. CDR3s include the opening cysteine and the closing phenylalanine or tryptophan. The D gene is left open where the match is weak. Expanded clones get a size class; other rows say once, few or many, or leave the size out.

cdr3_nt	cdr3_aa	v_call	clone_size	d_call	j_call
TGCGCCAGCAGCCAAGATATCGCCGGGACAGGGGGTTCAGATACGCAGTATTTT	CASSQDIAGTGGSDTQYF	TRBV4-1	NA	TRBD1	TRBJ2-3
TGTGCCAGCAAACAGGGTGGAGGCTACACCTTC	CASKQGGGYTF	TRBV2	NA	NA	TRBJ1-2
TGCGCCAGCAGGATGAGGAGCTCCTACAATGAGCAGTTCTTC	CASRMRSSYNEQFF	TRBV5-1	NA	NA	TRBJ2-1
TGTGCCAGCTCACCCCGGGAAGGAGATGAAGCTTTCTTT	CASSPREGDEAFF	TRBV18	NA	NA	TRBJ1-1
TGTGCCAGCAGTTACTCGAGCCTCCTCACGACCTACGAGCAGTACTTC	CASSYSSLLTTYEQYF	TRBV6-6	NA	NA	TRBJ2-7
TGTGCCAGCAGCTTGGTCGGTGGGAGCACTGAAGCTTTCTTT	CASSLVGGSTEAFF	TRBV5-6	NA	NA	TRBJ1-1
TGTGCCAGCAGCCGGACAGCCAACACCGGGGAGCTGTTTTTT	CASSRTANTGELFF	TRBV13	NA	NA	TRBJ2-2
TGTGCCAGCAGCTTACACGGTCCAGGGGGCAAAGGATCCTACACCTTC	CASSLHGPGGKGSYTF	TRBV7-9	NA	TRBD1	TRBJ1-2
TGTGCCAGCAGCTCCTTCTCTAGGACAGGCTATTACGAGCAGTACTTC	CASSSFSRTGYYEQYF	TRBV7-9	NA	TRBD1	TRBJ2-7
TGCAGCGTTCTACCTAGCGGGAGATTGGATACGCAGTATTTT	CSVLPSGRLDTQYF	TRBV29-1	NA	TRBD2	TRBJ2-3
TGTGCCAGCAGTGATCTTAACAGGGATCGAGAAAAACTGTTTTTT	CASSDLNRDREKLFF	TRBV6-1	NA	NA	TRBJ1-4
TGTGCCAGCAGCTCCCGGGAGGGGCACTACACAGATACGCAGTATTTT	CASSSREGHYTDTQYF	TRBV9	NA	TRBD2	TRBJ2-3
TGTGCCAGCACCTCGTGGGGGGAGCCTTATAATGAAAAACTGTTTTTT	CASTSWGEPYNEKLFF	TRBV7-2	NA	NA	TRBJ1-4
TGTGCCAGCAGCGGGACAGGGAGCACTGAAGCTTTCTTT	CASSGTGSTEAFF	TRBV9	NA	TRBD1	TRBJ1-1
TGTGCCAGCAGCTTAGTAGGTCAGGGTGAGGAAAAACTGTTTTTT	CASSLVGQGEEKLFF	TRBV7-9	NA	NA	TRBJ1-4
TGTGCCAGCAGCCGGGACAGGGTCCACGAGCAGTACTTC	CASSRDRVHEQYF	TRBV3-1/TRBV3-2	NA	TRBD1	TRBJ2-7
TGTGCCAGCAGCTTTCCGGGACAGAAAAAGGCTTTCTTT	CASSFPGQKKAFF	TRBV11-2	NA	TRBD1	TRBJ1-1
TGTGCCAGCAGTTTACAGGGACGGGCCAACGTCCTGACTTTC	CASSLQGRANVLTF	TRBV6-5	NA	NA	TRBJ2-6
TGTGCCAGCAGCTTGAGTTTGGGGACAGGGGCCTACAATGAGCAGTTCTTC	CASSLSLGTGAYNEQFF	TRBV5-8	NA	TRBD1	TRBJ2-1
TGTGCCAGCAGCACCCGGAGGGGAGCCAAAAACATTCAGTACTTC	CASSTRRGAKNIQYF	TRBV6-5	NA	NA	TRBJ2-4
TGTGCCAGCAGCTTGGGATTTTACAGCAATGAGCAGTTCTTC	CASSLGFYSNEQFF	TRBV5-4	NA	NA	TRBJ2-1
TGTGCCAGCAGTGTGACAGGGTTAGGCGAGCAGTTCTTC	CASSVTGLGEQFF	TRBV25-1	NA	TRBD1	TRBJ2-1
TGTGCCAGCAACGAGGGACAGCTCCCGAAATCTGGAAACACCATATATTTT	CASNEGQLPKSGNTIYF	TRBV5-8	NA	TRBD1	TRBJ1-3
TGTGCCAGCATTTCAACAGGGGGAGCCTACGAGCAGTACTTC	CASISTGGAYEQYF	TRBV28	NA	TRBD1	TRBJ2-7
TGTGCCAGCTCACCACGTCTCACGGGCACAGATACGCAGTATTTT	CASSPRLTGTDTQYF	TRBV18	NA	NA	TRBJ2-3
TGTGCCAGCAGTCTAATTCGGGACACCCTCTCAACTAATGAAAAACTGTTTTTT	CASSLIRDTLSTNEKLFF	TRBV6-6	NA	NA	TRBJ1-4
TGTGCCAGCAGCTTAGTGGACAGGGCCCGGCCTGGAAACACCATATATTTT	CASSLVDRARPGNTIYF	TRBV7-8	NA	TRBD1	TRBJ1-3
TGTGCCAGCAGCTCCCGTACGGGACAGGGGTCGTTCACTGGAAACACCATATATTTT	CASSSRTGQGSFTGNTIYF	TRBV11-2	NA	TRBD1	TRBJ1-3
TGTGCCAGCAGACAGGGACGTGTGTCCTACGAGCAGTACTTC	CASRQGRVSYEQYF	TRBV27	once	NA	TRBJ2-7
TGTGCCGTCCAGGGGCCGAATGAAAAACTGTTTTTT	CAVQGPNEKLFF	TRBV6-5	NA	NA	TRBJ1-4
TGCGCCAGCAGCCAAGATATAGCGGGAGGGCAAGATACGCAGTATTTT	CASSQDIAGGQDTQYF	TRBV4-1	few	TRBD2	TRBJ2-3
TGTGCCAGCAGTTACGAGGCATCAGGGAAAACTGAAGCTTTCTTT	CASSYEASGKTEAFF	TRBV6-5	NA	NA	TRBJ1-1
TGCGCCAGCAGCTTTGACTCCCTCTCCTACAATGAGCAGTTCTTC	CASSFDSLSYNEQFF	TRBV4-1	once	NA	TRBJ2-1
TGTGCCAGTAGAACCGGGACAGGGGAGAGCAATTCACCCCTCCACTTT	CASRTGTGESNSPLHF	TRBV19	NA	TRBD1	TRBJ1-6
TGTGCCAGCAGCCCTAGCCGGAACCAAGAGACCCAGTACTTC	CASSPSRNQETQYF	TRBV28	NA	NA	TRBJ2-5
TGTGCCAGCAGTTACCCGAAAACCTTTTTAGTAGCGGGAGTCTTCTATGAGCAGTTCTTC	CASSYPKTFLVAGVFYEQFF	TRBV6-2/TRBV6-3	NA	TRBD2	TRBJ2-1
TGTGCCACCAGTGACTCCGGACTCGAATCAGATACGCAGTATTTT	CATSDSGLESDTQYF	TRBV24-1	NA	NA	TRBJ2-3
TGTGCCAGCAGCCCGAGTATTTACGAGCAGTACTTC	CASSPSIYEQYF	TRBV7-2	NA	NA	TRBJ2-7
TGTGCCAGCAGCTTCTACAGGGGCACGGAGACCCAGTACTTC	CASSFYRGTETQYF	TRBV11-1	NA	TRBD1	TRBJ2-5
TGTGCCACCAGTGAGAACCCGGGACAGGGGTTTTACGAGCAGTACTTC	CATSENPGQGFYEQYF	TRBV24-1	few	TRBD1	TRBJ2-7
TGTGCCAGCAGCCCCCGGGACAGGGTGGACACCGGGGAGCTGTTTTTT	CASSPRDRVDTGELFF	TRBV7-7	NA	TRBD1	TRBJ2-2
TGTGCCAGCAGATCACAGGGTTACCAGCCCCAGCATTTT	CASRSQGYQPQHF	TRBV12-3/TRBV12-4	once	NA	TRBJ1-5
TGCGCCAGCAGCACCACCGACAGAACCTACGAGCAGTACTTC	CASSTTDRTYEQYF	TRBV5-1	NA	NA	TRBJ2-7
TGTGCCAGCAGTTACTCGGGGACTGGTCCCTACGAGCAGTACTTC	CASSYSGTGPYEQYF	TRBV6-2/TRBV6-3	NA	NA	TRBJ2-7
TGTGCCAGCACCCGACAGGGGTCTGAGCAGTTCTTC	CASTRQGSEQFF	TRBV12-3/TRBV12-4	NA	TRBD1	TRBJ2-1
TGCGCCAGCAGCTTGGATGGCCAGGGTAGGGAGACCCAGTACTTC	CASSLDGQGRETQYF	TRBV5-1	NA	NA	TRBJ2-5
TGTGCCAGCAGTCCCTACACTAGCGGGGTTTACGAGCAGTACTTC	CASSPYTSGVYEQYF	TRBV9	NA	TRBD2	TRBJ2-7
TGTGCCAGCAGCAAAGAAATAAGGGCCCGGACAGGGAGATACACCGGGGAGCTGTTTTTT	CASSKEIRARTGRYTGELFF	TRBV21-1	NA	NA	TRBJ2-2
TGCAGCGTTGAGGGCAGAGCCTACAATGAGCAGTTCTTC	CSVEGRAYNEQFF	TRBV29-1	NA	NA	TRBJ2-1
TGCAGTGCTCAGGACGGAGGAAAACTGTTTTTT	CSAQDGGKLFF	TRBV20-1	NA	NA	TRBJ1-4